This T cell receptor (beta chain) was sequenced for a study of beta chain features in type 1 diabetes. Since all of the isolated RNA was reverse transcribed, expressed TCRB transcripts were what got sequenced. Produced via immunoSEQ multiplex PCR; TCRdb's table is partial and in-frame only. The sample shows roughly 60,000 clones, over 50% of them seen only once. The V end lost 1 base, the J end lost 6 bases, and 13 bases lay between the germline ends. This CDR3 is built from 15 residues. In germline, CDR1 is MNHNY, CDR2 SVGAGI (reference sequence). This clone was seen more than once but under ten times.

This rearrangement joins TRBV6-6 to TRBJ1-5; tentative D call: TRBD1 (5 bases). This TCR was sampled from a young woman in good health. Sequenced input: Tregs from blood. The CDR3 here is CASSYWNDRGQPQHF. The CDR3 DNA reads as TGTGCCAGCAGTTACTGGAACGACAGAGGTCAGCCCCAGCATTTT.